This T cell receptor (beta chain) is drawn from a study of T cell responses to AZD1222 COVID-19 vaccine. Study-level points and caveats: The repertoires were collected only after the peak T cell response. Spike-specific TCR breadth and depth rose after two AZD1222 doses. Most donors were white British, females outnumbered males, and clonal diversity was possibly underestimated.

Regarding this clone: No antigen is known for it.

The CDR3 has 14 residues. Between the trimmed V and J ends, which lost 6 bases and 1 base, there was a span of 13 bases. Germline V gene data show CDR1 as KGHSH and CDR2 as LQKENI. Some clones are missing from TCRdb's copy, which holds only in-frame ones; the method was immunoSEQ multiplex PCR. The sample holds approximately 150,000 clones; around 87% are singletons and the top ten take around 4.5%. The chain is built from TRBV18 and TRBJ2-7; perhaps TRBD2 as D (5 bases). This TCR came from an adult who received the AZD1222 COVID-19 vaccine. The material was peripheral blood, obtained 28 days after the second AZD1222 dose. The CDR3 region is CASSPGMSSYEQYF. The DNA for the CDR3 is TGTGCCAGCTCCCCGGGGATGTCTTCCTACGAGCAGTACTTC.